The 21 T cell receptor beta chains listed next were all sequenced from one sample in a study of cytotoxic CD8 clonotypes in ibrutinib-treated CLL. Generated by immunoSEQ multiplex PCR, the TCRdb table keeps only in-frame clones and is missing some. In the table there are roughly 300,000 clones, roughly 76% of which are singletons. Sequenced here: PBMCs, sampled at disease progression, from a patient treated with ibrutinib. These receptors all stem from a human donor with chronic lymphocytic leukemia.

V and J are TRBV29-1 and TRBJ2-7; perhaps TRBD2 as D (5 bases). The germline V and J ends were trimmed by 5 bases and 7 bases, with 12 bases remaining between them. This CDR3 comprises 11 residues. In germline, CDR1 is SQVTM, CDR2 ANQGSEA. DNA of the CDR3: TGCAGCGTTCAGTCGGGAATTGAGCAGTACTTC. Translating it yields CSVQSGIEQYF.

The genes are TRBV6-6 and TRBJ1-1, with 9 bases aligning to TRBD1. Germline lookup yields CDR1 MNHNY and CDR2 SVGAGI (reference sequence). Trimming took 3 bases from V and 4 from J; bases not matched to a gene: 6. The CDR3 consists of 15 residues. CDR3 coding DNA: TGTGCCAGCAGTTATCGGCCGACAGGGGGCACTGAAGCTTTCTTT. This sequence encodes CASSYRPTGGTEAFF.

The chain links TRBV7-9 to TRBJ1-1; TRBD1 agrees at 8 bases. Germline V gives CDR1 SEHNR, CDR2 FQNEAQ (reference sequence). Germline trimming cut 5 bases from V and 5 bases from J; bases unmatched to any gene: 4. CDR3 size: 13 residues. The CDR3 coding sequence is TGTGCCAGCAGCGGACAGGGCGGTACTGAAGCTTTCTTT. Residues: CASSGQGGTEAFF.

In nucleotides, the CDR3 is TGTGCCAGCAGGTTGGACAGGGGGCCCTACGAGCAGTACTTC. Translation gives CASRLDRGPYEQYF. The chain uses TRBV28 and TRBJ2-7; 11 bases map to TRBD1. Germline trimming cut 6 bases from V and 2 bases from J; bases unmatched to any gene: 3. The germline V gene encodes CDR1 MDHEN and CDR2 SYDVKM. The length of the CDR3 is 14 residues.

V usage is TRBV7-8 and J usage is TRBJ1-2, with D unclear. The V gene's germline CDR1 is SGHVS and CDR2 FQNEAQ. Trimming took 1 base from V and 4 from J, leaving 7 bases between them. The CDR3 has 13 amino acids. The CDR3 DNA reads as TGTGCCAGCAGCTTAGGTCGGAGCTATGGCTACACCTTC. It codes for CASSLGRSYGYTF.

The chain carries TRBV7-2 and TRBJ2-3; TRBD2 matches 10 bases. The CDR3 sequence is 18 residues long. After removal of 4 bases from V and 0 bases from J, the junction contained 10 bases not matched to a gene. The germline V gene encodes CDR1 SGHTA and CDR2 FQGNSA. The CDR3 is CASSSRASGGVSTDTQYF. CDR3 bases: TGTGCCAGCAGCTCTAGGGCTAGCGGGGGAGTTAGCACAGATACGCAGTATTTT. The full variable domain, completed using reference TRBV7-2 and TRBJ2-3, is GAGVSQSPSNKVTEKGKDVELRCDPISGHTALYWYRQSLGQGLEFLIYFQGNSAPDKSGLPSDRFSAERTGGSVSTLTIQRTQQEDSAVYLCASSSRASGGVSTDTQYFGPGTRLTVL.

The chain couples TRBV27 to TRBJ2-7, with 9 bases identical to TRBD2. The CDR3 length is 16 residues. Germline V gene sequence: CDR1 MNHEY, CDR2 SMNVEV (reference sequence). Trimming removed 5 bases from V and 2 bases from J; junction bases left unmatched: 10. In DNA, the CDR3 is TGTGCCAGCAGTCCCCAACGACTAGCGGCTACCTACGAGCAGTACTTC. Translating it yields CASSPQRLAATYEQYF.

The J gene is TRBJ2-5, the V gene TRBV6-1, with 9 positions matching TRBD2. The J call may be incorrect, as the DNA end agrees better with TRBJ2-7. This CDR3 has 14 residues. Germline lookup yields CDR1 MNHNS and CDR2 SASEGT. CDR3 sequence: CASGWLAGNYEQYF. As DNA, the CDR3 is TGTGCCAGCGGTTGGCTAGCGGGGAACTACGAGCAGTACTTC.

This clone was counted between two and nine times. The chain employs TRBV4-1 and TRBJ2-7; 11 nucleotides line up with TRBD2. Losses at the gene ends were 4 bases for V and 5 bases for J; bases not matched to a gene: 4. The CDR3 is made up of 14 amino acids. CDR1 and CDR2 from the germline V gene are MGHRA and YSYEKL. CDR3 amino acids: CASSRLAGSDEQYF. DNA of the CDR3: TGCGCCAGCAGCCGACTAGCGGGGTCGGACGAGCAGTACTTC.

This sequence joins TRBV18 and TRBJ2-6; D is tentatively TRBD1 or TRBD2 (5 bases each). V gave up 1 base and J gave up 1 base, with 11 bases separating them. This CDR3 is 17 amino acids long. The V gene's germline CDR1 is KGHSH and CDR2 LQKENI. The CDR3 region is CASSPLGGASGANVLTF. The CDR3 bases are TGTGCCAGCTCACCACTTGGGGGAGCTTCTGGGGCCAACGTCCTGACTTTC. The full variable domain, with the rest looked up from reference TRBV18 and TRBJ2-6, is NAGVMQNPRHLVRRRGQEARLRCSPMKGHSHVYWYRQLPEEGLKFMVYLQKENIIDESGMPKERFSAEFPKEGPSILRIQQVVRGDSAAYFCASSPLGGASGANVLTFGAGSRLTVL.

The J gene is TRBJ2-6, the V gene TRBV10-1; tentatively, D is TRBD1 or TRBD2 (5 bases each). CDR3 size: 16 residues. Trimming left V 3 bases short and J 2 bases short, with 11 bases between. In germline, CDR1 is WNHNN, CDR2 SYGVQD (reference sequence). CDR3 sequence (DNA): TGCGCCAGCAGTGAAGAGGGGCCCCCTGGGGCCAACGTCCTGACTTTC. As protein: CASSEEGPPGANVLTF.

This rearrangement joins TRBV4-3 to TRBJ2-7; 9 bases line up with TRBD1. This CDR3 region has 15 residues. V trimming: 4 bases; J trimming: 2 bases; junction bases outside the gene matches: 6. CDR1 is LGHNA, CDR2 YSLEER, per germline. DNA of the CDR3: TGCGCCAGCAGCCGCGCGGGACAGGGAGCCTACGAGCAGTACTTC. This encodes CASSRAGQGAYEQYF.

The V gene is TRBV4-1, the J gene TRBJ2-7; 10 bases fit TRBD2. Germline assignment: CDR1 MGHRA and CDR2 YSYEKL. Unmatched junction bases numbered 8, after V lost 0 bases and J lost 3 bases. This CDR3 is built from 17 residues. In DNA, the CDR3 is TGCGCCAGCAGCCAAGAAGCTAGCGGGAGTCATTACTACGAGCAGTACTTC. Amino acids: CASSQEASGSHYYEQYF.

The J gene is TRBJ2-5, the V gene TRBV29-1; 9 bases align to TRBD2. The CDR3 spans 14 residues. CDR1 and CDR2 from the germline V gene are SQVTM and ANQGSEA. The J segment lost 3 bases and the V segment lost 2 bases, leaving 4 bases of the junction unmatched. The chain's CDR3 is CSVERGRAEETQYF. The CDR3 DNA reads as TGCAGCGTTGAACGCGGGAGGGCTGAAGAGACCCAGTACTTC. The full variable domain, in which reference TRBV29-1 and TRBJ2-5 provide the parts outside the CDR3, is SAVISQKPSRDICQRGTSLTIQCQVDSQVTMMFWYRQQPGQSLTLIATANQGSEATYESGFVIDKFPISRPNLTFSTLTVSNMSPEDSSIYLCSVERGRAEETQYFGPGTRLLVL.

The chain combines TRBV5-1 with TRBJ2-2, with 9 bases fitting TRBD2. Trimming took 4 bases from V and 1 from J; bases not matched to a gene: 5. Germline V gene sequence: CDR1 SGHRS, CDR2 YFSETQ. The CDR3 runs 16 residues. The CDR3 protein is CASSPRTSENTGELFF. CDR3 DNA sequence: TGCGCCAGCAGCCCACGGACTAGCGAGAACACCGGGGAGCTGTTTTTT.

This CDR3 reads CASSLGGGAGADTQYF. The CDR3 nucleotides read TGTGCCAGCAGCTTAGGAGGGGGGGCAGGGGCAGATACGCAGTATTTT. The rearrangement uses TRBV7-2 and TRBJ2-3; D is perhaps TRBD2 (7 bases). CDR1 is SGHTA and CDR2 is FQGNSA in the germline V gene. CDR3 size: 16 residues. Trimming shortened V by 1 base and J by 4 bases, and 15 bases separated the two germline ends.

J is TRBJ2-5 and V is TRBV18, with a tentative D call TRBD1 (5 bases). The V end was cut by 5 bases, the J end by 3 bases, with 16 bases between. Germline V gives CDR1 KGHSH, CDR2 LQKENI. This CDR3 contains 15 residues. CDR3 in amino acids: CASSDSRVMEETQYF. In nucleotides, the CDR3 is TGTGCCAGCTCAGATAGCAGGGTGATGGAAGAGACCCAGTACTTC.

The rearrangement links TRBV5-6 to TRBJ1-5; D call uncertain. Germline CDR1 is SGHDT and CDR2 is YYEEEE. The V end was cut by 0 bases, the J end by 4 bases, with 5 bases between. This CDR3 spans 13 amino acids. The CDR3 here is CASSLGRNQPQHF. DNA of the CDR3: TGTGCCAGCAGCTTGGGCAGGAATCAGCCCCAGCATTTT. Based on the CDR3 plus reference TRBV5-6 and TRBJ1-5, the full variable domain is DAGVTQSPTHLIKTRGQQVTLRCSPKSGHDTVSWYQQALGQGPQFIFQYYEEEERQRGNFPDRFSGHQFPNYSSELNVNALLLGDSALYLCASSLGRNQPQHFGDGTRLSIL.

This rearrangement joins TRBV28 to TRBJ2-7, with D unresolved. CDR3 length: 17 amino acids. Germline CDR1 MDHEN, CDR2 SYDVKM. Trimming removed 4 bases at V and 4 bases at J, with 23 bases between. The CDR3 loop reads CASSSRRWGGVPYEQYF. The CDR3 nucleotides are TGTGCCAGCAGTTCAAGGCGGTGGGGTGGGGTACCTTACGAGCAGTACTTC.

CDR3 residues: CASSTGRNTEAFF. The DNA for the CDR3 is TGTGCCAGCAGTACGGGACGGAACACTGAAGCTTTCTTT. The gene calls are TRBV6-5 and TRBJ1-1; weak D call: TRBD1 (5 bases). The CDR3 loop spans 13 amino acids. V dropped 5 bases and J dropped 1 base, with 8 bases sitting between them. Germline CDR1 reads MNHEY; CDR2 reads SVGAGI.

The CDR3 region has the DNA TGTGCCAGCAGTTACCAGGGAGGGCTATATGGCTACACCTTC. It translates to CASSYQGGLYGYTF. This chain links TRBV6-6 with TRBJ1-2; possible D gene TRBD1, 5 bases. The CDR3 is made up of 14 amino acids. The ends were cut back, 2 bases at V and 5 bases at J, with 12 bases in the middle. Looked up from germline, CDR1 is MNHNY and CDR2 is SVGAGI (reference sequence).